The present T cell receptor (beta chain) was sequenced within a study of blood T cell repertoires in COVID-19 (TCRdb year 2020). A note on the overall study: Samples from collaborators originated in the United States, Italy and Spain and spanned both the acute and convalescent phases of COVID-19. Nearly every sample came with metadata listing a de-identified subject ID, COVID-19 status, age in years and sex. Deeply sampled blood TCRbeta repertoires from subjects exposed to, actively infected with, or recovered from COVID-19 were included in the dataset. The prospective study material was composed of cDNA or gDNA derived from T cells, B-cell-depleted T cells, or PBMCs. The repertoires were made available in a free public database intended to serve as a resource for research on the immune response to SARS-CoV-2. Samples came from the ongoing ImmuneRACE study (first 160 participants) plus 1,254 subjects from 6 global collaborators. HLA class I and class II types, where available, came from metadata supplied by the sample provider rather than from assay-based typing.

TCRbeta CDR3 regions were amplified from genomic DNA by means of the immunoSEQ Assay, a bias-controlled multiplex PCR. Concerning the study's data processing: Nucleated cell counts per sample were estimated from amplification of reference gene primers within the assay. Sequence reads were collapsed and filtered to measure the absolute abundance of every unique TCRbeta CDR3 rearrangement. For each sample, productive Simpson clonality was calculated by taking the square root of Simpson's diversity index across productive rearrangements. Entries here come from immuneACCESS through TCRdb and include only in-frame sequences with V and J called. Some clones fail to appear in such tables; in the studies checked, an unresolved V gene covers under half of the shortfall, and the cause of the remainder is unknown. V, J and clone size are those of that table, while D and trimming were read from the DNA. Recorded for this sample are around 52,000 clones; 82% of them occurred a single time. About 20% of the sample is held by the ten biggest clonotypes.

A word on this clone: No antigen is known for it. No much larger clonotype is one base removed from it; base qualities were not supplied.

Broad study findings and their caveats: Clinical and demographic metadata were provided uncurated, with the amount varying by source and participant.

Trimming at the junction amounts to 4 bases on V and 4 bases on J, and the germline ends lie 7 bases apart. The germline V gene sets CDR1 to SNHLY and CDR2 to FYNNEI. The CDR3 measures 12 amino acids from cysteine to phenylalanine. Just the 36-base CDR3 DNA is kept, in frame starting at base 1. Each collaborating institution followed its own protocols to collect whole blood in K2EDTA tubes. Collaborator samples were shipped for TCRbeta analysis as frozen whole blood, isolated PBMCs, or DNA extracted from either sample type. This TCR derives from a woman aged 60-70 years with acute or convalescent COVID-19. Sequencing was done on a sample of peripheral blood. The chain employs TRBV2 and TRBJ1-1, with no confident D gene call. The encoded CDR3 is CASSVRGTEAFF. The nucleotide sequence reads TGTGCCAGCAGTGTTAGAGGCACTGAAGCTTTCTTT.